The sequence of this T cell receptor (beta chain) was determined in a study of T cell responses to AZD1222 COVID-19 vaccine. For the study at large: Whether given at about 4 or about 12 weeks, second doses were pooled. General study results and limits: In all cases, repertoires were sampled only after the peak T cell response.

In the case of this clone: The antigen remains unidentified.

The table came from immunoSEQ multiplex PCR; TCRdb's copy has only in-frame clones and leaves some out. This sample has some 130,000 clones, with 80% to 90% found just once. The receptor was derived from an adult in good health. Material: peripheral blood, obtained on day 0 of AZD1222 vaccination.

The chain's CDR3 is CASRPQASNTEAFF. Written as DNA, the CDR3 is TGTGCCAGTAGACCCCAAGCGTCCAACACTGAAGCTTTCTTT. The chain uses TRBV19 and TRBJ1-1; D call uncertain. This CDR3 region has 14 residues. Germline CDR1 LNHDA, CDR2 SQIVND (reference sequence). V was pared by 6 bases and J by 2 bases, with 13 bases between. Looking up the rest from reference TRBV19 and TRBJ1-1 gives the full variable domain: DGGITQSPKYLFRKEGQNVTLSCEQNLNHDAMYWYRQDPGQGLRLIYYSQIVNDFQKGDIAEGYSVSREKKESFPLTVTSAQKNPTAFYLCASRPQASNTEAFFGQGTRLTVV.